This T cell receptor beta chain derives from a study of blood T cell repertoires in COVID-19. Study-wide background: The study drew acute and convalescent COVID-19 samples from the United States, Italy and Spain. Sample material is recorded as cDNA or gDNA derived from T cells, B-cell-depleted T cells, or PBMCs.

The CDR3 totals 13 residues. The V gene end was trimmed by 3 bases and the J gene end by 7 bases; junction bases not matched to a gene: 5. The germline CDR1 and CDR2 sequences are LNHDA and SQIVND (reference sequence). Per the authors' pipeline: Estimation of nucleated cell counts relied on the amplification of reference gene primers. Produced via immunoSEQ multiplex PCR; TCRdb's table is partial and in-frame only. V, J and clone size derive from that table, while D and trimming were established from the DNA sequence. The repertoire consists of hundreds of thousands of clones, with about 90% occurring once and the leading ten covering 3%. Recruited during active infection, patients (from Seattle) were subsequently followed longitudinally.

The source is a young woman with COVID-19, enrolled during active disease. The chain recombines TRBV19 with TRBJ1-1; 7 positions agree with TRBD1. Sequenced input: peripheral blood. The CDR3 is CASSIQWDSEAFF. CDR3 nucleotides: TGTGCCAGTAGTATTCAATGGGACAGTGAAGCTTTCTTT.